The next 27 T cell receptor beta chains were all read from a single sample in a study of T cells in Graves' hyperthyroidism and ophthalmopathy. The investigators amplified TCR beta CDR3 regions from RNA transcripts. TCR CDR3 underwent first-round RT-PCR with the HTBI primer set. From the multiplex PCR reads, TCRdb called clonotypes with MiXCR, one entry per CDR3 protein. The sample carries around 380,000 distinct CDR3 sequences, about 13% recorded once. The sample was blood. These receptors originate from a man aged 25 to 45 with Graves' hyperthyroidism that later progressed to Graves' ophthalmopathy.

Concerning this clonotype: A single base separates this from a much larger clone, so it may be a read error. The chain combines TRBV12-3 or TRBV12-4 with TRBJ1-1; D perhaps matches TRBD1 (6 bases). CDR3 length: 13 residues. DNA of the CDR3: TGTGCCAGCAGTTTGTTTGGGGGCACTGAAGCTTCCTTT. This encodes CASSLFGGTEASF.

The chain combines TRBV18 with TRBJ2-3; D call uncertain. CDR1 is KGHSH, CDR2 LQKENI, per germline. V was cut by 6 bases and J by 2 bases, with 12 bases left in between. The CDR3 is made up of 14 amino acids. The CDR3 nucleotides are TGTGCCAGCTCTCTACCGGTTACCACAGATACGCAGTATTTT. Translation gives CASSLPVTTDTQYF.

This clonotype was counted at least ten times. The chain's CDR3 is CATKAGGNTEAFF. In DNA form, the CDR3 reads TGTGCCACCAAGGCAGGGGGGAACACTGAAGCTTTCTTT. The chain joins TRBV24-1 to TRBJ1-1; TRBD1 matches at 7 bases. Germline V gene lookup returns CDR1 KGHDR and CDR2 SFDVKD. This CDR3 comprises 13 residues. V shed 8 bases, J shed 1 base, and the junction held 3 bases outside the gene matches.

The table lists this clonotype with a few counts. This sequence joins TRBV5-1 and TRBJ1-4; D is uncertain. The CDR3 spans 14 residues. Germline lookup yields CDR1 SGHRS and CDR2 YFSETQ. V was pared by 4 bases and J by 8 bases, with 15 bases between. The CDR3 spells CASSPGLSGEKLFF. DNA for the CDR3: TGCGCCAGCAGCCCGGGCCTCAGCGGGGAAAAACTGTTTTTT.

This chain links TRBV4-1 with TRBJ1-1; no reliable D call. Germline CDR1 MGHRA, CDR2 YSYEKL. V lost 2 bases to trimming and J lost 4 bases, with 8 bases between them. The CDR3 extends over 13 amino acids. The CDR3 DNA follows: TGCGCCAGCAGCCAACCTTGGGCCACTGAAGCTTTCTTT. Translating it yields CASSQPWATEAFF.

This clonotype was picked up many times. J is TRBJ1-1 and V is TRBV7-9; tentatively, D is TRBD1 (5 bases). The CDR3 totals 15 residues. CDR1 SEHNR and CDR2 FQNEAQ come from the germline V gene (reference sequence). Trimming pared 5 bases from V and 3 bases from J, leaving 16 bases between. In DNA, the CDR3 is TGTGCCAGCAGCGCTAACTCGGGCAGGGACACTGAAGCTTTCTTT. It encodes CASSANSGRDTEAFF.

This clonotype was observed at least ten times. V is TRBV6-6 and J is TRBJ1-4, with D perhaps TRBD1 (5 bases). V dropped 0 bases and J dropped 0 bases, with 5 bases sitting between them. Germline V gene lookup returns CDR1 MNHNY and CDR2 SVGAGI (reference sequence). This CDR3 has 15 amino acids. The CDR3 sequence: CASSYSTATNEKLFF. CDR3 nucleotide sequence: TGTGCCAGCAGTTACTCGACAGCAACTAATGAAAAACTGTTTTTT.

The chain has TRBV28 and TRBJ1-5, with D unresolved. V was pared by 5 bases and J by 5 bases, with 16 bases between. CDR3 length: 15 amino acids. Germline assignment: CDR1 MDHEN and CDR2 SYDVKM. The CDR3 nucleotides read TGTGCCAGCAGTCCTCCGGACGTAAGGGATCAGCCCCAGCATTTT. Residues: CASSPPDVRDQPQHF.

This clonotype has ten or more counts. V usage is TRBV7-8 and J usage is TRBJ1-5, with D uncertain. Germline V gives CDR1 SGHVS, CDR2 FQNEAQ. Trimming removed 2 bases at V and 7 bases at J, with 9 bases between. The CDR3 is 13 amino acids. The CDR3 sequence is CASSLSQWQPQHF. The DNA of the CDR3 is TGTGCCAGCAGCTTAAGTCAGTGGCAGCCCCAGCATTTT.

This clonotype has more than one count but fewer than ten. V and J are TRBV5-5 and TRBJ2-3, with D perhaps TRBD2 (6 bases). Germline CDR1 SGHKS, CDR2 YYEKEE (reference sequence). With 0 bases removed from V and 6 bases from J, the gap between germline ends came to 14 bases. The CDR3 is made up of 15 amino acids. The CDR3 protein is CASSLAPAGGDTQYF. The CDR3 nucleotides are TGTGCCAGCAGCTTGGCCCCAGCTGGGGGGGATACGCAGTATTTT.

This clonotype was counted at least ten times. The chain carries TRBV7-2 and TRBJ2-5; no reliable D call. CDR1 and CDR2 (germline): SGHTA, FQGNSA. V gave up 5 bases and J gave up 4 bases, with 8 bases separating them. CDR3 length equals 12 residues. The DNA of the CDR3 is TGTGCCAGCAGCCCTCGGACAGAGACCCAGTACTTC. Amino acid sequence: CASSPRTETQYF.

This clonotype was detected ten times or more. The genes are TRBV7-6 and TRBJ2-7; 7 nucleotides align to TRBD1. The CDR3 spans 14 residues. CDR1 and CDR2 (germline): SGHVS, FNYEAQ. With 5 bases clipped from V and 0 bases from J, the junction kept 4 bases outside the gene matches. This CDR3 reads CASSPWDSSYEQYF. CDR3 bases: TGTGCCAGCAGCCCCTGGGACAGCTCCTACGAGCAGTACTTC.

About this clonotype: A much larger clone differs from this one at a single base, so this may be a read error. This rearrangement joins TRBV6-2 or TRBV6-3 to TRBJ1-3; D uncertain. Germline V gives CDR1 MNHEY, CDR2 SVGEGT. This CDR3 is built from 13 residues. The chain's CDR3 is CASMRGSGNTVYF. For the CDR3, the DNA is TGTGCCAGCATGCGGGGATCTGGAAACACCGTATATTTT.

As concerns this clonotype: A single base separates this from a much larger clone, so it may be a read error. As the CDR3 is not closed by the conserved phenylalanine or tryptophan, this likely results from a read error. The CDR3 sequence is CASSFGTRPSYEQYL. The CDR3, as DNA: TGTGCCAGCAGCTTTGGGACCCGTCCATCCTACGAGCAGTACCTC. The gene calls are TRBV11-2 and TRBJ2-7; D may be TRBD1 or TRBD2 (5 bases each). Germline CDR1 is SGHAT and CDR2 is FQNNGV. The CDR3 has 15 residues. Trimming took off 3 bases at V and 1 base at J, with 13 bases between the two ends.

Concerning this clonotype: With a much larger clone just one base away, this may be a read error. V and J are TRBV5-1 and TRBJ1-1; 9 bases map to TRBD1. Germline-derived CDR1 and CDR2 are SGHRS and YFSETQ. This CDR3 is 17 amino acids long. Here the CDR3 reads CASSLDRGIGMNTEACF. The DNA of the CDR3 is TGTGCCAGCAGTTTGGACAGGGGAATCGGGATGAACACTGAAGCTTGCTTT.

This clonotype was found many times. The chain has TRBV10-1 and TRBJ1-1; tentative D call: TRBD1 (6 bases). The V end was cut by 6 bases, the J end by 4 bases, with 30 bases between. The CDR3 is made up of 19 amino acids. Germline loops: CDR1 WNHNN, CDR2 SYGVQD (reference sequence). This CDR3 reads CASSDLQGLDPPESTEAFF. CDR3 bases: TGCGCCAGCAGCGACCTACAGGGCCTCGACCCCCCAGAAAGCACTGAAGCTTTCTTT.

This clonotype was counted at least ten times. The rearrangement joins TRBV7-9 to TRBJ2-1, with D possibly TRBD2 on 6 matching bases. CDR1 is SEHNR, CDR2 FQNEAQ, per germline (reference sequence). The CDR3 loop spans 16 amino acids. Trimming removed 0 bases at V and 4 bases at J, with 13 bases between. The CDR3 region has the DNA TGTGCCAGCAGCTTAGCGGTCGCGGGGATATACAATGAGCAGTTCTTC. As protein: CASSLAVAGIYNEQFF.

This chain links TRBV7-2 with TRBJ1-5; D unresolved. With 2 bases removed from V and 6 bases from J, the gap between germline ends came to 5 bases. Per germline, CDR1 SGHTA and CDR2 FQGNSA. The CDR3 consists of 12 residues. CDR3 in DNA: TGTGCCAGCAGCTTAAATTCTCAGCCCCAGCATTTT. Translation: CASSLNSQPQHF.

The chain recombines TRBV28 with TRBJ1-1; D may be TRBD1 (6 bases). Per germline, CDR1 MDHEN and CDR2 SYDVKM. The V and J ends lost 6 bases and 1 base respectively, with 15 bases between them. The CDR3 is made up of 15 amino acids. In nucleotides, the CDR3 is TGTGCCAGCAGGAAACCGGGGGCCCCGAACACTGAAGCTTTCTTT. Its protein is CASRKPGAPNTEAFF.

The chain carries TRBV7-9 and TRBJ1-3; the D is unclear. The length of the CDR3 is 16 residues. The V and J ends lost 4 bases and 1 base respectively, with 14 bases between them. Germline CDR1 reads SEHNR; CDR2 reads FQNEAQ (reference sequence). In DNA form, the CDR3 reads TGTGCCAGCAGCTACCCCTCCACAGCGTCTGGAAACACCATATATTTT. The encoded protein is CASSYPSTASGNTIYF.

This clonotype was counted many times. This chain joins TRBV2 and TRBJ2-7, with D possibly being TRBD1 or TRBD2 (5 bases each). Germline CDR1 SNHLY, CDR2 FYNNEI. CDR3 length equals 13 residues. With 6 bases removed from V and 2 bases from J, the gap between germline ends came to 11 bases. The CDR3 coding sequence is TGTGCCAGCAGGGGGACGGAGACCTACGAGCAGTACTTC. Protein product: CASRGTETYEQYF.

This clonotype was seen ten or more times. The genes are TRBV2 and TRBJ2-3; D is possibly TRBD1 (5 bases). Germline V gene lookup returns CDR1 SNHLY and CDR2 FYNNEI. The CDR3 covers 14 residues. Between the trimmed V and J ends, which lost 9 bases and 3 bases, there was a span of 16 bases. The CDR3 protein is CASPGHKDTDTQYF. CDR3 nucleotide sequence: TGTGCCAGTCCCGGACATAAGGATACAGATACGCAGTATTTT.

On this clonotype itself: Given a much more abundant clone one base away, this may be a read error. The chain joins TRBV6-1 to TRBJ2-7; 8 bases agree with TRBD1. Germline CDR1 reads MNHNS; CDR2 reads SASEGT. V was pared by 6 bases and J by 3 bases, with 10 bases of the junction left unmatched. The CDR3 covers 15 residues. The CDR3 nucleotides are TGTGCCAGCAGGGTACCCGGGACAGGACTCTACGAGCAGTACTTC. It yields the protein CASRVPGTGLYEQYF.

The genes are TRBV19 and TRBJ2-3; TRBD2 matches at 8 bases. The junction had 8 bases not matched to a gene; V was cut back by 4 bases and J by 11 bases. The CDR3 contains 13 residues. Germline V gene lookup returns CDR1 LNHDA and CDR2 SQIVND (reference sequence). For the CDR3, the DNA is TGTGCCAGTAGTAAAGGGACCCGGGGGGGGCAGTATTTT. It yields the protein CASSKGTRGGQYF.

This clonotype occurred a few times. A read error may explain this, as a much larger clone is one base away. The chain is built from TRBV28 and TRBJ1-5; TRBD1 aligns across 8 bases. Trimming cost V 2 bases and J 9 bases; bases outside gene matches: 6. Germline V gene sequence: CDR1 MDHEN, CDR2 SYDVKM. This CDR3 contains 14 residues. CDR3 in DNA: TGTGCCAGCAGTTTAGACAGGGGAGTTCGGCCCCAGCATTTT. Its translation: CASSLDRGVRPQHF.

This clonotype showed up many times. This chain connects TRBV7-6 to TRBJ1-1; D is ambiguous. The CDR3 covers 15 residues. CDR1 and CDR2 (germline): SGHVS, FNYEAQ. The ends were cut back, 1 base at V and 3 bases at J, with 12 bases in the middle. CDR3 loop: CASSLVVAMDTEAFF. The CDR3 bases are TGTGCCAGCAGCTTAGTGGTGGCGATGGACACTGAAGCTTTCTTT.

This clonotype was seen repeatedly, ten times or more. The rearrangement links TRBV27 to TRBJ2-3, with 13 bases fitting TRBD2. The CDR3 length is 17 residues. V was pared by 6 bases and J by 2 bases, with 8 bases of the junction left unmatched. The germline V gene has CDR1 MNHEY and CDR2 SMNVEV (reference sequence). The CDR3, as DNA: TGTGCCAGCAGACTAACTAGCGGGGGGGCCCACACAGATACGCAGTATTTT. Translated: CASRLTSGGAHTDTQYF.